This T cell receptor beta chain emerged from a study of T cell changes during pregnancy in multiple sclerosis. CDR1 is ENHRY and CDR2 is SYGVKD in the germline V gene. Trimming shortened V by 2 bases and J by 0 bases, and 11 bases separated the two germline ends. The CDR3 spans 15 residues. Only in-frame clones appear in the TCRdb table, and some are missing; sequencing was by immunoSEQ multiplex PCR. The sample contains about 49,000 clones, about 91% of which appear only once. The chain has TRBV10-3 and TRBJ2-7; perhaps TRBD1 as D (5 bases). Here the sequenced sample was CD4+ T cells from peripheral blood mononuclear cells, taken in the second trimester of pregnancy. This receptor was identified in a female donor in good health, enrolled as a control in a pregnancy study. The CDR3 region is CAISEPGLDSYEQYF. CDR3 bases: TGTGCCATCAGTGAGCCAGGGTTGGACTCCTACGAGCAGTACTTC.